This entry concerns a single T cell receptor beta chain. As originally analysed: Reference gene primer amplification gave nucleated cell count estimates. Measured with immunoSEQ multiplex PCR; TCRdb has only the in-frame clones, and not every one. That table supplies the V and J calls and clone size; D and trimming were determined from the DNA. The sample contains some 62,000 clones, approximately 79% of which appear only once. V lost 5 bases, J lost 4 bases, and 10 bases stayed unmatched. The V gene's germline CDR1 is SGHTA and CDR2 FQGNSA. The CDR3 is 16 residues long. The sample is drawn from a study of blood T cell repertoires in COVID-19. As for the study in general: Sites in the United States, Italy and Spain provided acute and convalescent COVID-19 samples. T cells, B-cell-depleted T cells, or PBMCs supplied cDNA or gDNA.

This chain uses TRBV7-2 with TRBJ2-1, with 8 bases fitting TRBD2. Sequenced input: peripheral blood. This sequence originates from a woman of 80 years or more with active or convalescent COVID-19. The DNA for the CDR3 is TGTGCCAGCAGCGTAACTAGCGGTTCAGTATACAATGAGCAGTTCTTC. Protein sequence: CASSVTSGSVYNEQFF.